The rows below give T cell receptor beta chains drawn from one sample of a study of glioma-infiltrating T cells. TCRdb called the multiplex PCR reads again in MiXCR, with one record for every CDR3 protein. The repertoire holds about 93,000 distinct CDR3 sequences, with approximately 39% as singletons. Sequencing input: glioma tissue, nonneoplastic brain tissue, or PBMCs (not recorded which). The receptor source for this set is a human donor with low-grade glioma or glioblastoma, undergoing nonglioma brain surgery, or in good health (not recorded which). CDR3s leave out the opening cysteine and the closing phenylalanine or tryptophan. The order of the fields is D gene, J gene, V gene, CDR3 protein. The D gene is left open where the match is weak.

>TRBD2|TRBJ2-1|TRBV6-4
ASSEAGGTNEQF
>TRBD1|TRBJ1-5|TRBV27
VSSEGAGNQPQH
>-|TRBJ2-1|TRBV4-1
ASTQDYDYYSYNEQL
>-|TRBJ2-1|TRBV19
ASSLSDPMGGGKQF
>-|TRBJ1-2|TRBV20-1
SAREWEGSYGYT
>-|TRBJ2-7|TRBV6-5
ASIPQGGPLEQY
>-|TRBJ2-3|TRBV14
ASSQELTGTQY
>TRBD1|TRBJ1-2|TRBV6-2/TRBV6-3
ASSRTGQGGYT
>TRBD2|TRBJ2-3|TRBV29-1
SVAQAGADTQY
>TRBD1|TRBJ1-5|TRBV28
ASSPGTGGPWGYSNQPQH
>-|TRBJ2-1|TRBV20-1
SARAPWLYEQF
>-|TRBJ2-7|TRBV7-2
VSSFAKESHEQY
>TRBD2|TRBJ2-1|TRBV5-6
ASSAGLAGVSEQF
>-|TRBJ1-5|TRBV7-2
ATQPGGSSNQPQH
>-|TRBJ2-7|TRBV6-1
ASSVEGRSSQY
>TRBD2|TRBJ2-1|TRBV20-1
SARLAGGPDEQF
>-|TRBJ2-3|TRBV14
ASSRTAAARTDTQY